The 27 T cell receptor beta chains listed next were all sequenced from one sample in a study of CD8 T cells in ankylosing spondylitis. MiXCR was run by TCRdb on the 5' RACE reads, yielding one entry per CDR3 protein. The profile shows roughly 180,000 distinct CDR3 sequences, 8.5% to 10% of them singletons. The material sequenced was blood, either unsorted or a sorted T cell fraction (not recorded which). The source is a female donor with ankylosing spondylitis or in good health (not recorded which).

This clonotype was seen a handful of times. The V call is TRBV9, the J call TRBJ2-1; 8 bases agree with TRBD2. CDR3 length: 15 amino acids. Losses at the gene ends were 3 bases for V and 2 bases for J; bases not matched to a gene: 4. Germline CDR1 reads SGDLS; CDR2 reads YYNGEE. The CDR3 coding sequence is TGTGCCAGCAGCGCCTCGGGACTAGCCTACAATGAGCAGTTCTTC. It yields the protein CASSASGLAYNEQFF.

This clonotype was seen at least ten times. Sequence at one end of the junction differs from germline and may be a read error. The chain joins TRBV20-1 to TRBJ2-1; TRBD2 matches 15 bases. The CDR3 totals 18 residues. In germline, CDR1 is DFQATT, CDR2 SNEGSKA (reference sequence). The CDR3 bases are TGCAGTGCTCCTGGACTAGCGGGAGGGATAGCTAAGTACAATGAGCAGTTTTTC. Protein: CSAPGLAGGIAKYNEQFF.

V and J are TRBV6-1 and TRBJ2-1, with 10 bases matching TRBD2. The CDR3 is made up of 14 amino acids. CDR1 is MNHNS, CDR2 SASEGT, per germline. V dropped 4 bases and J dropped 8; count of bases not matched to a gene: 5. CDR3 protein: CASSGSGRVDEQFF. The CDR3 DNA sequence: TGTGCCAGCAGTGGGAGCGGGAGGGTCGATGAGCAGTTCTTC.

This clonotype was found many times. The chain recombines TRBV29-1 with TRBJ2-1; D perhaps matches TRBD2 (7 bases). This CDR3 has 16 amino acids. Germline CDR1 reads SQVTM; CDR2 reads ANQGSEA. V was pared by 3 bases and J by 2 bases, with 17 bases between. For the CDR3, the DNA is TGCAGCGTTGAGGGGGGGGGCAGGGAACCCTACAATGAGCAGTTCTTC. Its protein product is CSVEGGGREPYNEQFF.

This clonotype was counted between two and nine times. The rearrangement joins TRBV7-2 to TRBJ2-2; D possibly corresponds to TRBD2 (5 bases). The V and J ends lost 10 bases and 8 bases respectively, with 14 bases between them. The V gene's germline CDR1 is SGHTA and CDR2 FQGNSA. CDR3 length: 12 amino acids. CDR3 sequence: CATTLGGGELFF. In DNA form, the CDR3 reads TGTGCCACCACACTGGGCGGGGGGGAGCTGTTTTTT.

This clonotype has more than one count but fewer than ten. The V gene is TRBV2, the J gene TRBJ1-1; D unclear. The CDR3 is 13 amino acids. CDR1 and CDR2 (germline): SNHLY, FYNNEI. V was shortened by 0 bases and J by 11 bases, with 13 bases between the two germline ends. The CDR3 DNA follows: TGTGCCAGCAGTGAAGCGCTCGAAAATCCTGCTTTCTTT. Protein: CASSEALENPAFF.

This CDR3 is CASSKGTSKTYEQYF. The CDR3 bases are TGTGCCAGCAGCAAAGGGACTAGCAAAACCTACGAGCAGTACTTC. The chain combines TRBV7-2 with TRBJ2-7; TRBD2 matches 9 bases. Germline lookup yields CDR1 SGHTA and CDR2 FQGNSA. The trim removed 5 bases at V and 2 bases at J, leaving 7 bases unmatched. The CDR3 extends over 15 amino acids.

This clonotype was observed a handful of times. V gene TRBV30 combines with J gene TRBJ2-1; no clear D. The CDR3 spans 12 residues. The V gene's germline CDR1 is GTSNPN and CDR2 SVGIG (reference sequence). Trimming took off 0 bases at V and 7 bases at J, with 7 bases between the two ends. CDR3 in DNA: TGTGCCTGGAGTGTAGTAATAAATGAGCAGTTCTTC. Translated: CAWSVVINEQFF.

The chain has TRBV25-1 and TRBJ1-1, with D possibly matching TRBD1 (5 bases). Germline CDR1 MGHDK, CDR2 SYGVNS. Between the trimmed V and J ends, which lost 1 base and 5 bases, there was a span of 8 bases. This CDR3 is 13 amino acids long. The CDR3 sequence is CASSESGRTEAFF. Here the CDR3 DNA reads TGTGCCAGCAGTGAATCAGGGCGGACTGAAGCTTTCTTT.

Only a few counts were recorded for this clonotype. The chain carries TRBV30 and TRBJ2-3, with 10 positions matching TRBD2. The length of the CDR3 is 15 residues. J was trimmed by 5 bases and V by 2 bases; bases with no gene match: 7. Per the germline V gene, CDR1 is GTSNPN and CDR2 is SVGIG (reference sequence). CDR3 sequence (DNA): TGTGCCTGGAGTATAGCGGGAGGTTCGGGAGATACGCAGTATTTT. Its translation: CAWSIAGGSGDTQYF.

There are a few counts of this clonotype. The chain joins TRBV4-3 to TRBJ2-1; D call uncertain. Germline V CDR1 and CDR2: LGHNA, YSLEER. The germline V and J ends were trimmed by 0 bases and 13 bases, with 7 bases remaining between them. This CDR3 is built from 11 residues. DNA for the CDR3: TGCGCCAGCAGCCAAGATCTTGAACAGTTCTTC. Translating gives CASSQDLEQFF.

There are many counts of this clonotype. The chain has TRBV27 and TRBJ2-1; D remains ambiguous. Germline-derived CDR1 and CDR2 are MNHEY and SMNVEV (reference sequence). CDR3 size: 16 residues. V was shortened by 1 base and J by 9 bases, with 19 bases between the two germline ends. The DNA for the CDR3 is TGTGCCAGCAGTTTATTTTATTCGAGAGGAGCTGGTGAGCAGTTCTTC. Protein: CASSLFYSRGAGEQFF.

This clonotype was detected only a few times. This chain connects TRBV30 to TRBJ2-1, with 7 bases that match TRBD1. The V gene end was trimmed by 2 bases and the J gene end by 10 bases; junction bases not matched to a gene: 2. CDR3 size: 11 residues. Germline V gene sequence: CDR1 GTSNPN, CDR2 SVGIG (reference sequence). In DNA, the CDR3 is TGTGCCTGGAGTTTACAGGGGGAGCAGTTCTTC. Translating gives CAWSLQGEQFF.

The table lists this clonotype with a few counts. V and J are TRBV20-1 and TRBJ2-7, with D unresolved. CDR1 is DFQATT, CDR2 SNEGSKA, per germline (reference sequence). V lost 1 base and J lost 5, with 12 bases in between. The CDR3 loop spans 13 amino acids. Here the CDR3 reads CSARVRRVHEQYF. CDR3 coding DNA: TGCAGTGCTAGAGTCCGACGGGTCCACGAGCAGTACTTC.

This clonotype was detected many times. The chain recombines TRBV15 with TRBJ2-1; no definite D call. The CDR3 runs 16 residues. Germline CDR1 reads LNHNV; CDR2 reads YYDKDF (reference sequence). Between the trimmed V and J ends, which lost 1 base and 0 bases, there was a span of 10 bases. The CDR3 DNA is TGTGCCACCAGCAGAGGAACGACTGGCTCCTACAATGAGCAGTTCTTC. Its protein product is CATSRGTTGSYNEQFF. Complete variable domain (other parts from reference TRBV15 and TRBJ2-1): DAMVIQNPRYQVTQFGKPVTLSCSQTLNHNVMYWYQQKSSQAPKLLFHYYDKDFNNEADTPDNFQSRRPNTSFCFLDIRSPGLGDTAMYLCATSRGTTGSYNEQFFGPGTRLTVL.

Many counts were recorded for this clonotype. The chain couples TRBV2 to TRBJ2-5; unclear D gene. Trimming pared 3 bases from V and 5 bases from J, leaving 4 bases between. CDR1 and CDR2 (germline): SNHLY, FYNNEI. The CDR3 has 11 residues. The CDR3 nucleotides are TGTGCCAGCAGTGATCGGGAGACCCAGTACTTC. As protein: CASSDRETQYF.

This clonotype was observed at least ten times. The chain is built from TRBV11-2 and TRBJ1-1; no definite D call. The germline CDR1 and CDR2 sequences are SGHAT and FQNNGV. This CDR3 has 13 residues. V was pared by 4 bases and J by 2 bases, with 8 bases between. The CDR3 nucleotides read TGTGCCAGCAGCTCTGACATTAACACTGAAGCTTTCTTT. Translation gives CASSSDINTEAFF.

This chain joins TRBV9 and TRBJ1-1; no clear D. With 3 bases removed from V and 1 base from J, the gap between germline ends came to 7 bases. CDR1 and CDR2 from the germline V gene are SGDLS and YYNGEE. The length of the CDR3 is 13 residues. The CDR3 DNA sequence: TGTGCCAGCAGCGCTTCCTCGAACACTGAAGCTTTCTTT. This encodes CASSASSNTEAFF.

This clonotype was recorded at least ten times. The V call is TRBV5-5, the J call TRBJ2-1; no clear D. Germline loops: CDR1 SGHKS, CDR2 YYEKEE (reference sequence). There are 12 residues in the CDR3. V was cut by 0 bases and J by 6 bases, with 4 bases left in between. CDR3 region: CASSLDSNEQFF. The CDR3, as DNA: TGTGCCAGCAGCTTGGATTCCAATGAGCAGTTCTTC.

The CDR3 sequence is CASSLATNTEAFF. CDR3 bases: TGTGCCAGCAGTTTGGCCACGAACACTGAAGCTTTCTTT. The genes are TRBV27 and TRBJ1-1; the D is unclear. The germline V gene encodes CDR1 MNHEY and CDR2 SMNVEV (reference sequence). CDR3 size: 13 residues. V was pared by 3 bases and J by 1 base, with 6 bases between.

The rearrangement joins TRBV27 to TRBJ2-1, with D possibly being TRBD2 (6 bases). V was shortened by 2 bases and J by 4 bases, with 12 bases between the two germline ends. The CDR3 is made up of 15 amino acids. Germline-derived CDR1 and CDR2 are MNHEY and SMNVEV (reference sequence). CDR3 nucleotides: TGTGCCAGCAGTTTAGGAGGGTATGTGTACAATGAGCAGTTCTTC. This translates into CASSLGGYVYNEQFF.

This clonotype was recorded many times. This sequence joins TRBV7-6 and TRBJ2-1; 8 bases are a match to TRBD2. Trimming took 4 bases from V and 6 from J; bases not matched to a gene: 2. Germline CDR1 and CDR2: SGHVS and FNYEAQ. CDR3 length: 13 residues. CDR3 coding DNA: TGTGCCAGCAGCTCTAGCGGGTTCAATGAGCAGTTCTTC. Protein sequence: CASSSSGFNEQFF.

In its sample, this clonotype was seen many times. The gene calls are TRBV10-2 and TRBJ2-1, with no clear D. V dropped 8 bases and J dropped 0 bases, with 11 bases sitting between them. Germline assignment: CDR1 WSHSY and CDR2 SAAADI. CDR3 size: 14 residues. The CDR3 spells CASSEGLSYNEQFF. CDR3 nucleotides: TGCGCCAGCTCTGAAGGGCTCTCCTACAATGAGCAGTTCTTC.

This clonotype was seen ten or more times. The CDR3 bases are TGTGCCAGCAAATTTGGGACTAGCGGGAGTAATGAGCAGTTCTTC. This codes for CASKFGTSGSNEQFF. V gene TRBV12-3 or TRBV12-4 combines with J gene TRBJ2-1; TRBD2 agrees at 14 bases. The CDR3 is made up of 15 amino acids. V lost 7 bases to trimming and J lost 7 bases; unmatched junction nucleotides: 6.

The V gene is TRBV20-1, the J gene TRBJ1-6; D not certain. Trimming stripped 1 base from V and 7 bases from J, with 8 bases between. The CDR3 contains 13 residues. CDR1 is DFQATT, CDR2 SNEGSKA, per germline (reference sequence). CDR3 in amino acids: CSARVTENSPLHF. DNA of the CDR3: TGCAGTGCTAGAGTTACAGAGAATTCACCCCTCCACTTT.

This clonotype showed up just a few times. The chain combines TRBV4-1 with TRBJ2-7, with D possibly TRBD2 on 5 matching bases. Per germline, CDR1 MGHRA and CDR2 YSYEKL. V was trimmed by 0 bases and J by 5 bases, leaving 8 bases between them. The CDR3 is 13 residues long. CDR3 DNA: TGCGCCAGCAGCCAAGATACGGGGAACGAGCAGTACTTC. It yields the protein CASSQDTGNEQYF.

This CDR3 reads CASSQNGGANVLTF. The CDR3 region has the DNA TGCGCCAGCAGCCAAAATGGTGGGGCCAACGTCCTGACTTTC. The genes are TRBV4-3 and TRBJ2-6; unclear D gene. The CDR3 loop spans 14 amino acids. V lost 2 bases and J lost 3, with 5 bases in between. CDR1 is LGHNA, CDR2 YSLEER, per germline.